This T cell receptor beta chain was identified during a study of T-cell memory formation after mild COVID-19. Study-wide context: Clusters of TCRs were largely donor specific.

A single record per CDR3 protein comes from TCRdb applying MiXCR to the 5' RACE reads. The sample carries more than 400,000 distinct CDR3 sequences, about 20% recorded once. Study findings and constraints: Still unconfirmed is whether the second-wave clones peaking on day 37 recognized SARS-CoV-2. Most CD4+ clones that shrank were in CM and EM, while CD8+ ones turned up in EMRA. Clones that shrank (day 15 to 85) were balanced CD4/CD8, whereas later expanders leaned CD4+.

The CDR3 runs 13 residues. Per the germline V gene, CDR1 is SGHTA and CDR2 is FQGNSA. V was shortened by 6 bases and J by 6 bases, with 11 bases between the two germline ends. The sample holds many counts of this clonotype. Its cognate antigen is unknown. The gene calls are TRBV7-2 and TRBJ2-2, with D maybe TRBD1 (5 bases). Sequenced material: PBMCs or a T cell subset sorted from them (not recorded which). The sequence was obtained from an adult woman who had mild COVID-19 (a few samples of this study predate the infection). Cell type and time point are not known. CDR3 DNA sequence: TGTGCCAGCAGAATGGGGCGGCCCGGGGAGCTGTTTTTT. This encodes CASRMGRPGELFF. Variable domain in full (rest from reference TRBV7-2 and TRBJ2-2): GAGVSQSPSNKVTEKGKDVELRCDPISGHTALYWYRQSLGQGLEFLIYFQGNSAPDKSGLPSDRFSAERTGGSVSTLTIQRTQQEDSAVYLCASRMGRPGELFFGEGSRLTVL.